This entry is about one T cell receptor (beta chain). No antigen is known for it. PCR employed 60 Vbeta and 13 Jbeta primers. Assay: immunoSEQ multiplex PCR; the TCRdb copy retains only in-frame clones and omits some. Among fewer than 120,000 clones listed, around 79% were seen once. The germline CDR1 and CDR2 sequences are GTSNPN and SVGIG (reference sequence). The length of the CDR3 is 12 residues. V lost 4 bases, J lost 9 bases, and 13 bases lay in between. This entry is derived from a study of cytomegalovirus exposure and HLA in healthy donors. Study outcomes and limitations: The productive fraction for most TCR beta V segments was about 87% or about 30% in an earlier analysis.

The rearrangement uses TRBV30 and TRBJ2-4, with D possibly matching TRBD2 (5 bases). Sequenced material: PBMCs. The sequence was obtained from a woman in her twenties or thirties in good health and CMV-seronegative. CDR3 nucleotide sequence: TGTGCCTGGATGTCGGGAAAGGGCATTCAGTACTTC. Translated, it gives CAWMSGKGIQYF.